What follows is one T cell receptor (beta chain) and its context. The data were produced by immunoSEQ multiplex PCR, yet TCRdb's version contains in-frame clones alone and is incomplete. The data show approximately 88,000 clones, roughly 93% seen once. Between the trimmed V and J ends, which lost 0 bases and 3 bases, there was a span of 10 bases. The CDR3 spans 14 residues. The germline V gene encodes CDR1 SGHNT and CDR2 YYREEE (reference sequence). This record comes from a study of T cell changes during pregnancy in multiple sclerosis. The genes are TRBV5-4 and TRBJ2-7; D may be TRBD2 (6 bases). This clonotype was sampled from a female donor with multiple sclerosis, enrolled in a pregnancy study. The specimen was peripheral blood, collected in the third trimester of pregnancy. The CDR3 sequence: CASSLAGGRYEQYF. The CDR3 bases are TGTGCCAGCAGCTTGGCCGGGGGTCGCTACGAGCAGTACTTC. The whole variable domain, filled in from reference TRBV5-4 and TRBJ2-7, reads ETGVTQSPTHLIKTRGQQVTLRCSSQSGHNTVSWYQQALGQGPQFIFQYYREEENGRGNFPPRFSGLQFPNYSSELNVNALELDDSALYLCASSLAGGRYEQYFGPGTRLTVT.